The 9 T cell receptor beta chains below come from one sample, sequenced in a study of OX40 agonist ivuxolimab in advanced cancers. TCRdb keeps only in-frame clones here, not all; method: immunoSEQ multiplex PCR. This sample has approximately 70,000 clones, with roughly 73% found just once. The sample here was CD4+ or CD8+ T cells sorted from blood, taken in a trial of the OX40 agonist ivuxolimab. The receptors were sampled from an adult with an advanced solid tumor such as melanoma, head and neck, liver or kidney cancer.

The chain carries TRBV18 and TRBJ1-5; no firm D call. V was cut by 2 bases and J by 0 bases, with 8 bases left in between. The V gene's germline CDR1 is KGHSH and CDR2 LQKENI. The CDR3 spans 15 residues. The CDR3 loop is CASSPSTHSNQPQHF. The CDR3 DNA reads TGTGCCAGCTCACCATCCACACATAGCAATCAGCCCCAGCATTTT. Full variable domain (missing parts from reference TRBV18 and TRBJ1-5): NAGVMQNPRHLVRRRGQEARLRCSPMKGHSHVYWYRQLPEEGLKFMVYLQKENIIDESGMPKERFSAEFPKEGPSILRIQQVVRGDSAAYFCASSPSTHSNQPQHFGDGTRLSIL.

This clone was observed a single time. CDR3 nucleotides: TGTGCCAGCAGCTTAGTGGCGGGGGGACTAAGCACAGATACGCAGTATTTT. This translates into CASSLVAGGLSTDTQYF. The V gene is TRBV7-2, the J gene TRBJ2-3; 8 nucleotides align to TRBD2. The V gene end was trimmed by 1 base and the J gene end by 0 bases; junction bases not matched to a gene: 6. This CDR3 comprises 17 residues. Germline V gives CDR1 SGHTA, CDR2 FQGNSA.

This chain connects TRBV2 to TRBJ2-1, with D tentatively TRBD1 (6 bases). Trimming left V 8 bases short and J 9 bases short, with 23 bases between. This CDR3 is built from 15 residues. Germline lookup yields CDR1 SNHLY and CDR2 FYNNEI. The CDR3: CASGSLDRPLGEQFF. The CDR3 DNA sequence: TGTGCCAGCGGATCCTTGGACAGACCCCTCGGTGAGCAGTTCTTC.

This chain uses TRBV5-1 with TRBJ1-2; D uncertain. The V end was cut by 0 bases, the J end by 6 bases, with 12 bases between. This CDR3 region has 14 residues. CDR1 and CDR2 (germline): SGHRS, YFSETQ. The CDR3 loop is CASSLGTGRDGYTF. The CDR3 DNA reads as TGCGCCAGCAGCTTGGGCACGGGCCGGGATGGCTACACCTTC. The variable domain in full, with the rest retrieved from reference TRBV5-1 and TRBJ1-2, is KAGVTQTPRYLIKTRGQQVTLSCSPISGHRSVSWYQQTPGQGLQFLFEYFSETQRNKGNFPGRFSGRQFSNSRSEMNVSTLELGDSALYLCASSLGTGRDGYTFGSGTRLTVV.

V gene TRBV7-8 combines with J gene TRBJ2-5; 8 bases fit TRBD2. This CDR3 region has 17 residues. Germline V lookup: CDR1 SGHVS, CDR2 FQNEAQ. V dropped 4 bases and J dropped 5; count of bases not matched to a gene: 15. The CDR3 coding sequence is TGTGCCAGCAGCTACCTGACTAGCGCCGACTCCGGGGAGACCCAGTACTTC. Amino acids: CASSYLTSADSGETQYF.

The chain carries TRBV19 and TRBJ2-1; 11 bases are a match to TRBD2. The CDR3 sequence is 15 residues long. With 3 bases clipped from V and 8 bases from J, the junction kept 6 bases outside the gene matches. Germline-derived CDR1 and CDR2 are LNHDA and SQIVND (reference sequence). As DNA, the CDR3 is TGTGCCAGTAGTATTCTAGCGGGGGGCCCCCATGAGCAGTTCTTC. Encoded protein: CASSILAGGPHEQFF.

The genes are TRBV28 and TRBJ1-1; D remains unclear. Between the trimmed V and J ends, which lost 4 bases and 11 bases, there was a span of 14 bases. The CDR3 contains 12 residues. Germline V gene lookup returns CDR1 MDHEN and CDR2 SYDVKM. The CDR3 DNA reads as TGTGCCAGCAGTTGGGAGTACGCGGGGGCTTTCTTT. It encodes CASSWEYAGAFF.

The rearrangement joins TRBV6-5 to TRBJ1-3; D ambiguous. The CDR3 runs 16 residues. Trimming removed 4 bases from V and 0 bases from J, with 13 bases in between. Germline values: CDR1 MNHEY, CDR2 SVGAGI. CDR3 nucleotide sequence: TGTGCCAGCAGTTTCGACGGCCCGAACTCTGGAAACACCATATATTTT. Translation gives CASSFDGPNSGNTIYF.

This clone was recorded only once. J is TRBJ2-3 and V is TRBV5-1; the D gene could be TRBD1 or TRBD2 (5 bases each). CDR1 is SGHRS and CDR2 is YFSETQ in the germline V gene. This CDR3 has 17 residues. V lost 4 bases to trimming and J lost 3 bases, with 21 bases between them. Here the CDR3 reads CASSPAMGPSLTDTQYF. CDR3 coding DNA: TGCGCCAGCAGCCCCGCCATGGGACCCTCGTTGACAGATACGCAGTATTTT.